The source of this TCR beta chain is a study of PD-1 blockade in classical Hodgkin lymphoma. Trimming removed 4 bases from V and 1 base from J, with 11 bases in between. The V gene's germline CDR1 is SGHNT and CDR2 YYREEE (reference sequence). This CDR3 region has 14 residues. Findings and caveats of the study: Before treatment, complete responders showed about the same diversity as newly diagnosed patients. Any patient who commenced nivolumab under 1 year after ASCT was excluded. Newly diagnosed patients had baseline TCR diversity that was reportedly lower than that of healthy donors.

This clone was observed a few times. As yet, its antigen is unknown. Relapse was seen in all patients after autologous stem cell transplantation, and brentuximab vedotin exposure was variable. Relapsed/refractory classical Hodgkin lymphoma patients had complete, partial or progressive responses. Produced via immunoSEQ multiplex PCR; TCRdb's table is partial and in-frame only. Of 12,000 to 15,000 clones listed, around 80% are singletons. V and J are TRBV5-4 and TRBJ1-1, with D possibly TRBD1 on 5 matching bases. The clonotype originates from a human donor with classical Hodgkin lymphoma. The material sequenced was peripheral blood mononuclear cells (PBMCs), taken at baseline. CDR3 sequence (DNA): TGTGCCAGCAGCCCCGGGACGCGGAACACTGAAGCTTTCTTT. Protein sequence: CASSPGTRNTEAFF.